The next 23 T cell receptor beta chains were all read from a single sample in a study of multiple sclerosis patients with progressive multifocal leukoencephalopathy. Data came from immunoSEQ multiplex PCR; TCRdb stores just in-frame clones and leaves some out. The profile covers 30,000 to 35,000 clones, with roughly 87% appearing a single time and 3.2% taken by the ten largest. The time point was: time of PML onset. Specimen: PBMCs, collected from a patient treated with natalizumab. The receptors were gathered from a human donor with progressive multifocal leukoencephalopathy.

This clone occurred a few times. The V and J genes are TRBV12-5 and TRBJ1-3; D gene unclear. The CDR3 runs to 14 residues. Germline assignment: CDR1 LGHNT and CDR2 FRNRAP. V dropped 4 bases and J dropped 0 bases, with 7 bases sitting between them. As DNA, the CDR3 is TGTGCTAGTGGTTCTGGGAGCTCTGGAAACACCATATATTTT. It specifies CASGSGSSGNTIYF.

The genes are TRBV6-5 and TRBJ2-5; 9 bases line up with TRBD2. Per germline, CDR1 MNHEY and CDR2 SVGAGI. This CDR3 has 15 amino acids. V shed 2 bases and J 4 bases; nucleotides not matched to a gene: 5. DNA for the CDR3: TGTGCCAGCAGTTACGCAGCGGGAGGAGGAGAGACCCAGTACTTC. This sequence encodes CASSYAAGGGETQYF.

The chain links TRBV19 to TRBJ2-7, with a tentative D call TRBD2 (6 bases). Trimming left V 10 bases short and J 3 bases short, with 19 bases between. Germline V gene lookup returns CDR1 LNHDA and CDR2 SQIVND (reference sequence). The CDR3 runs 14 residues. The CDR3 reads CATREAAKNYEQYF. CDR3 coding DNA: TGTGCCACGAGGGAGGCGGCTAAGAACTACGAGCAGTACTTC.

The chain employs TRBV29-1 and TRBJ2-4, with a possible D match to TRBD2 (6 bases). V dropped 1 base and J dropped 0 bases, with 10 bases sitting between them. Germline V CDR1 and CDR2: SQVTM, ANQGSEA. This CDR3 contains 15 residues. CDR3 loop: CSVEARGLAKNIQYF. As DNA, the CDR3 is TGCAGCGTTGAAGCCCGGGGGTTAGCCAAAAACATTCAGTACTTC.

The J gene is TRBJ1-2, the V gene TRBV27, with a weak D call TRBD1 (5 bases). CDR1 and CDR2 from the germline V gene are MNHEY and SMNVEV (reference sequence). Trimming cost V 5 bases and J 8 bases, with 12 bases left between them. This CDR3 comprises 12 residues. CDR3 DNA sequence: TGTGCCAGCAGTCCCCGGTCAGGGGGCTACACCTTC. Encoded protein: CASSPRSGGYTF.

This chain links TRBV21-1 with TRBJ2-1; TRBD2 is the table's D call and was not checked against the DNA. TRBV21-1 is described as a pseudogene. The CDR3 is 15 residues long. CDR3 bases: TGTGCCAGCAGCAACACAGGTGGGGGGAGGGATGAGCAGTTCTTC. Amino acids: CASSNTGGGRDEQFF.

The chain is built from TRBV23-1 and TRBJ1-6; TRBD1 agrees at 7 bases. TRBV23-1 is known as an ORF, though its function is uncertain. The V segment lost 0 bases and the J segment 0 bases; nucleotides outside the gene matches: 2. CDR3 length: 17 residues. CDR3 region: CASSQSRGLSYNSPLHF. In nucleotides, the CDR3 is TGCGCCAGCAGTCAATCGAGGGGGCTCTCCTATAATTCACCCCTCCACTTT.

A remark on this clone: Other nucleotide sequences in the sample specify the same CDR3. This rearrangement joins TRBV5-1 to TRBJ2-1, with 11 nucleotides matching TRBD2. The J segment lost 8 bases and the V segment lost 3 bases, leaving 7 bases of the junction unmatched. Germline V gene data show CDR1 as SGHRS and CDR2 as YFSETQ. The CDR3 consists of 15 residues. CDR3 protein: CASSSLAGGQDEQFF. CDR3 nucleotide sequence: TGCGCCAGCAGCTCCTTAGCGGGAGGGCAAGATGAGCAGTTCTTC.

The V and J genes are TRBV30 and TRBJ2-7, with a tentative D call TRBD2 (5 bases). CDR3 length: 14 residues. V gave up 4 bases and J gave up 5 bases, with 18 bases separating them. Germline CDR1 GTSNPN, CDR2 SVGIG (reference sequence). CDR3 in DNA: TGTGCCTGGACCGTCGGTGGCCCGGGGAACGAGCAGTACTTC. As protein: CAWTVGGPGNEQYF.

The CDR3 protein is CASSGQRNEKLFF. CDR3 bases: TGTGCCAGCAGTGGACAGCGTAATGAAAAACTGTTTTTT. The chain employs TRBV27 and TRBJ1-4; weak D call: TRBD1 (6 bases). V gave up 5 bases and J gave up 4 bases, with 8 bases separating them. Per germline, CDR1 MNHEY and CDR2 SMNVEV (reference sequence). CDR3 size: 13 residues.

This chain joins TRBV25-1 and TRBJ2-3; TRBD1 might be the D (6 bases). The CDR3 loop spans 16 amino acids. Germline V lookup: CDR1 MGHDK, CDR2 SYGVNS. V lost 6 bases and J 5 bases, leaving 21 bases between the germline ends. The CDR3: CASRAWGQGSRDTQYF. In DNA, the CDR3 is TGTGCCAGCAGGGCTTGGGGGCAGGGGTCACGAGATACGCAGTATTTT.

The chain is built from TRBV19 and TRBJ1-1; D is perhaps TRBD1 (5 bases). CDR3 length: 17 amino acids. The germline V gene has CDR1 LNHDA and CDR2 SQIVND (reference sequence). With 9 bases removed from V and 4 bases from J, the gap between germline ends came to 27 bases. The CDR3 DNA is TGTGCCAGCCAAACATGGGGTCGGACAACAAGAAGCACTGAAGCTTTCTTT. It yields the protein CASQTWGRTTRSTEAFF.

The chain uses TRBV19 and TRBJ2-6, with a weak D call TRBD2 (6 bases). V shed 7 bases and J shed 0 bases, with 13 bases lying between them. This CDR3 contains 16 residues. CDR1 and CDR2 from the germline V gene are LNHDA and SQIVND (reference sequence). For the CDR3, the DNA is TGTGCCAGTACATACGGGAGCTCCTCTGGGGCCAACGTCCTGACTTTC. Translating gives CASTYGSSSGANVLTF. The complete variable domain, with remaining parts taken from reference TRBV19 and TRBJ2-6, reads DGGITQSPKYLFRKEGQNVTLSCEQNLNHDAMYWYRQDPGQGLRLIYYSQIVNDFQKGDIAEGYSVSREKKESFPLTVTSAQKNPTAFYLCASTYGSSSGANVLTFGAGSRLTVL.

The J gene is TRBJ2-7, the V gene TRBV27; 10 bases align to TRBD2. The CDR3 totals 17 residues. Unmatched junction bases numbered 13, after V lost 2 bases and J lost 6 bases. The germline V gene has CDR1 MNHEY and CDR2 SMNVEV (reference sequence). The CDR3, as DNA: TGTGCCAGCAGTTTAAAAAGCGGGAGGGTCCTAGGGACCGAGCAGTACTTC. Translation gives CASSLKSGRVLGTEQYF.

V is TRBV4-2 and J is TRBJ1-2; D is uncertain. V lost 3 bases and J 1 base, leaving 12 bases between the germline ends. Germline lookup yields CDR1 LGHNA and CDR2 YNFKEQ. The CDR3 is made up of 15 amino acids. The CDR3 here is CASSQTSAGNYGYTF. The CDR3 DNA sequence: TGTGCCAGCAGCCAGACGAGTGCCGGTAACTATGGCTACACCTTC.

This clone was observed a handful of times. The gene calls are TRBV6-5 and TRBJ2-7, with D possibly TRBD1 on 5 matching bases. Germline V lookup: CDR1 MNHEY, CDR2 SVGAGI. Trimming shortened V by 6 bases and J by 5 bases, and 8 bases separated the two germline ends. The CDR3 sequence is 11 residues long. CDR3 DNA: TGTGCCAGCAGAGGGGTCAACGAGCAGTACTTC. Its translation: CASRGVNEQYF.

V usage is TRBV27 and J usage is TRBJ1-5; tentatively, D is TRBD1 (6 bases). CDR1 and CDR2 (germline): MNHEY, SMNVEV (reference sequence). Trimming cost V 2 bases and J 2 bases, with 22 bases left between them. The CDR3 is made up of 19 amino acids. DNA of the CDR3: TGTGCCAGCAGTTTACGTCCCGTACCCGACCCAGGGGGCAATCAGCCCCAGCATTTT. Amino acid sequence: CASSLRPVPDPGGNQPQHF.

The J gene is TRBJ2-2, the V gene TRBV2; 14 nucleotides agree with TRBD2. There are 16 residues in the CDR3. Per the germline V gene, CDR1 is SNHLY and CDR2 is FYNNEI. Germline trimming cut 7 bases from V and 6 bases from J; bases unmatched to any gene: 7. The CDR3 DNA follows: TGTGCCAGCACCAAACCGGGACTAGCGGGAGCCGGGGAGCTGTTTTTT. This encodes CASTKPGLAGAGELFF.

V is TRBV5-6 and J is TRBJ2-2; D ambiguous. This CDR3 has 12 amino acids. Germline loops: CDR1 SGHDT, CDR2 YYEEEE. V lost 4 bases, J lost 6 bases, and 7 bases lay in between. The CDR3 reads CASSPWAGELFF. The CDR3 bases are TGTGCCAGCAGCCCTTGGGCCGGGGAGCTGTTTTTT.

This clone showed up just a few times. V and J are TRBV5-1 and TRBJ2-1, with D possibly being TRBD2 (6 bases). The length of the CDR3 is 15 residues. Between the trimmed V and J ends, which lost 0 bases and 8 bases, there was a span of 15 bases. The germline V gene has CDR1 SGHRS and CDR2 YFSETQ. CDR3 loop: CASSLEGTRGDEQFF. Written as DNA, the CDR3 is TGCGCCAGCAGCTTGGAGGGGACGCGGGGCGATGAGCAGTTCTTC.

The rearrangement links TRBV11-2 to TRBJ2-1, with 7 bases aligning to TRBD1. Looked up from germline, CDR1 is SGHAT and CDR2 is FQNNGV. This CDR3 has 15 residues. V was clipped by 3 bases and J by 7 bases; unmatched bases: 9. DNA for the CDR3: TGTGCCAGCAGCTTTAAACGACAGGGCCGTAATGAGCAGTTCTTC. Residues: CASSFKRQGRNEQFF. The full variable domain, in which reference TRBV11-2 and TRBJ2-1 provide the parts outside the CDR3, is EAGVAQSPRYKIIEKRQSVAFWCNPISGHATLYWYQQILGQGPKLLIQFQNNGVVDDSQLPKDRFSAERLKGVDSTLKIQPAKLEDSAVYLCASSFKRQGRNEQFFGPGTRLTVL.

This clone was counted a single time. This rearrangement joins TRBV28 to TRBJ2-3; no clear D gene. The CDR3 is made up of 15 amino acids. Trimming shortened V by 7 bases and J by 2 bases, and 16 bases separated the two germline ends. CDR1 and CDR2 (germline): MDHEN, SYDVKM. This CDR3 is CASTPVIHVTDTQYF. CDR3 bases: TGTGCCAGCACCCCCGTGATCCATGTCACAGATACGCAGTATTTT.

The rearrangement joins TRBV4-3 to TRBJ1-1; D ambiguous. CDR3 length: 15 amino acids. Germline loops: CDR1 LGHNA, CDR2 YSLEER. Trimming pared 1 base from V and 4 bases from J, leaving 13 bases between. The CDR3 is CASSQVFAVGTEAFF. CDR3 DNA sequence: TGCGCCAGCAGCCAAGTCTTCGCCGTGGGCACTGAAGCTTTCTTT.